This passage covers 25 T cell receptor beta chains from one sample sequenced in a study of cytomegalovirus exposure and HLA in healthy donors. Assay used: immunoSEQ multiplex PCR; TCRdb lists only in-frame clones, some missing. The sample has about 60,000 clones, 95% seen once. Sequencing was carried out using PBMCs. These receptors all stem from a woman younger than 30 in good health and CMV-seropositive.

This clone was detected once. V is TRBV5-1 and J is TRBJ2-3; 8 nucleotides align to TRBD2. V was pared by 5 bases and J by 3 bases, with 17 bases of the junction left unmatched. The CDR3 covers 18 residues. The V gene's germline CDR1 is SGHRS and CDR2 YFSETQ. The CDR3 DNA reads TGCGCCAGCAGACTCCTCCTTAGCGGGGTTCGGGGGACAGATACGCAGTATTTT. Encoded protein: CASRLLLSGVRGTDTQYF.

The chain is built from TRBV28 and TRBJ2-7; 8 positions match TRBD2. The CDR3 is made up of 14 amino acids. Trimming at V came to 11 bases and at J to 2 bases, leaving 11 bases not matched to a gene. In germline, CDR1 is MDHEN, CDR2 SYDVKM. CDR3 nucleotides: TGTGCCTCCCTCCGGGAGGGGTCGACCTACGAGCAGTACTTC. Residues: CASLREGSTYEQYF.

The chain combines TRBV7-2 with TRBJ2-3; D may be TRBD2 (5 bases). The V gene's germline CDR1 is SGHTA and CDR2 FQGNSA. V lost 3 bases, J lost 4 bases, and 23 bases lay in between. The CDR3 is 18 amino acids. CDR3 bases: TGTGCCAGCAGCTTTGACGGGGAACGTTTTTTCGGTGCAGATACGCAGTATTTT. Translation gives CASSFDGERFFGADTQYF.

This chain uses TRBV27 with TRBJ1-4; the D gene is possibly TRBD1 (6 bases). Trimming shortened V by 6 bases and J by 11 bases, and 13 bases separated the two germline ends. CDR1 is MNHEY and CDR2 is SMNVEV in the germline V gene (reference sequence). This CDR3 region has 12 residues. The CDR3 spells CASSWAGVKLFF. CDR3 sequence (DNA): TGTGCCAGCAGCTGGGCAGGGGTCAAACTGTTTTTT.

The chain combines TRBV7-2 with TRBJ2-1, with 9 bases identical to TRBD2. Germline CDR1 and CDR2: SGHTA and FQGNSA. The CDR3 consists of 14 residues. The CDR3 DNA reads TGTGCTACAGCGGGGGGCCGCTCCTACAATGAGCAGTTCTTC. It is translated as CATAGGRSYNEQFF.

The chain recombines TRBV11-3 with TRBJ1-1, with D perhaps matching TRBD1 (5 bases). The V end was cut by 3 bases, the J end by 3 bases, with 8 bases between. CDR1 is SGHNT and CDR2 is YENEEA in the germline V gene. The CDR3 has 13 amino acids. The CDR3 loop reads CASSFSGDTEAFF. CDR3 in DNA: TGTGCCAGCAGCTTTTCGGGGGACACTGAAGCTTTCTTT.

The chain carries TRBV9 and TRBJ1-2; 7 bases are shared with TRBD1. The V gene end was trimmed by 0 bases and the J gene end by 8 bases; junction bases not matched to a gene: 10. Per germline, CDR1 SGDLS and CDR2 YYNGEE. The CDR3 is 15 residues long. Here the CDR3 reads CASSVGSKGAQGYTF. CDR3 nucleotides: TGTGCCAGCAGCGTAGGGAGTAAGGGGGCGCAGGGCTACACCTTC.

The chain employs TRBV19 and TRBJ1-5; tentative D call: TRBD1 (6 bases). This CDR3 comprises 14 residues. CDR1 is LNHDA, CDR2 SQIVND, per germline (reference sequence). Between the trimmed V and J ends, which lost 7 bases and 6 bases, there was a span of 16 bases. This CDR3 is CASTPGQGSQPQHF. Written as DNA, the CDR3 is TGTGCCAGTACCCCCGGGCAGGGGAGTCAGCCCCAGCATTTT.

The V call is TRBV27, the J call TRBJ1-1; D is unresolved. Germline CDR1 and CDR2: MNHEY and SMNVEV (reference sequence). The CDR3 covers 12 residues. Deletions cut 6 bases from V and 11 bases from J, with 16 bases between. The CDR3 sequence is CASRAPGRKAFF. CDR3 bases: TGTGCCAGCAGAGCCCCGGGTAGGAAGGCTTTCTTT.

The V gene is TRBV28, the J gene TRBJ2-1; D uncertain. Trimming stripped 6 bases from V and 9 bases from J, with 9 bases between. The CDR3 contains 11 residues. The germline V gene encodes CDR1 MDHEN and CDR2 SYDVKM. The CDR3 nucleotides are TGTGCCAGCAGCCTTGCCGGTGAGCAGTTCTTC. It specifies CASSLAGEQFF.

This rearrangement joins TRBV6-6 to TRBJ1-1, with D hard to call. V was trimmed by 2 bases and J by 5 bases, leaving 6 bases between them. The CDR3 has 12 residues. Germline V gene lookup returns CDR1 MNHNY and CDR2 SVGAGI (reference sequence). CDR3 region: CASSYSRTEAFF. CDR3 in DNA: TGTGCCAGCAGTTACAGCAGGACTGAAGCTTTCTTT.

V usage is TRBV5-1 and J usage is TRBJ2-5, with 7 nucleotides matching TRBD2. The CDR3 length is 14 residues. Germline V lookup: CDR1 SGHRS, CDR2 YFSETQ. With 4 bases clipped from V and 5 bases from J, the junction kept 8 bases outside the gene matches. The CDR3 nucleotides are TGCGCCAGCAGCCCCCGTGTGGGAGGGGAGACCCAGTACTTC. Its protein is CASSPRVGGETQYF. Complete variable domain (other parts from reference TRBV5-1 and TRBJ2-5): KAGVTQTPRYLIKTRGQQVTLSCSPISGHRSVSWYQQTPGQGLQFLFEYFSETQRNKGNFPGRFSGRQFSNSRSEMNVSTLELGDSALYLCASSPRVGGETQYFGPGTRLLVL.

This clone was recorded once. The genes are TRBV6-6 and TRBJ2-1; 7 nucleotides agree with TRBD1. Trimming at V came to 6 bases and at J to 0 bases, leaving 5 bases not matched to a gene. Per germline, CDR1 MNHNY and CDR2 SVGAGI (reference sequence). The CDR3 has 15 residues. The CDR3 loop is CASSHRQGSYNEQFF. As DNA, the CDR3 is TGTGCCAGCAGCCATCGACAGGGCTCCTACAATGAGCAGTTCTTC.

This sequence joins TRBV7-9 and TRBJ2-5, with a possible D match to TRBD1 (6 bases). This CDR3 region has 14 residues. Trimming left V 3 bases short and J 2 bases short, with 10 bases between. Germline CDR1 reads SEHNR; CDR2 reads FQNEAQ (reference sequence). The CDR3 DNA reads TGTGCCAGCAGCTTTTCCGGGACACAAGAGACCCAGTACTTC. It codes for CASSFSGTQETQYF.

The chain couples TRBV5-1 to TRBJ2-1; 10 positions agree with TRBD1. V was clipped by 0 bases and J by 12 bases; unmatched bases: 9. The CDR3 length is 15 residues. CDR1 and CDR2 (germline): SGHRS, YFSETQ. As DNA, the CDR3 is TGCGCCAGCAGCTTGGTGTACGGACAGGGGGAGAGGCAGTTCTTC. Translation: CASSLVYGQGERQFF.

In this sample, this clone turned up once. The V and J genes are TRBV14 and TRBJ2-2, with 9 bases aligning to TRBD1. The ends lost 5 bases at V and 6 bases at J; junction bases unmatched: 19. This CDR3 region has 19 residues. Germline V CDR1 and CDR2: SGHDN, FVKESK. CDR3 coding DNA: TGTGCCAGCAGCGCCCTAACCTATCGACGGGACAGGGTTGCCGGGGAGCTGTTTTTT. This codes for CASSALTYRRDRVAGELFF. Full variable domain (missing parts from reference TRBV14 and TRBJ2-2): EAGVTQFPSHSVIEKGQTVTLRCDPISGHDNLYWYRRVMGKEIKFLLHFVKESKQDESGMPNNRFLAERTGGTYSTLKVQPAELEDSGVYFCASSALTYRRDRVAGELFFGEGSRLTVL.

The rearrangement joins TRBV7-3 to TRBJ2-5, with 9 bases that match TRBD2. The ends lost 2 bases at V and 4 bases at J; junction bases unmatched: 8. Germline V gene lookup returns CDR1 SGHTA and CDR2 FQGTGA. This CDR3 is 16 amino acids long. The CDR3 here is CASSLGPSGEGETQYF. The CDR3 DNA is TGTGCCAGCAGCTTAGGGCCTAGCGGGGAGGGAGAGACCCAGTACTTC.

V usage is TRBV30 and J usage is TRBJ2-2; no clear D. Trimming cost V 1 base and J 3 bases, with 12 bases left between them. The CDR3 extends over 15 amino acids. Germline CDR1 reads GTSNPN; CDR2 reads SVGIG (reference sequence). As DNA, the CDR3 is TGTGCCTGGAGTGATTGGTCTAGGTACACCGGGGAGCTGTTTTTT. Protein product: CAWSDWSRYTGELFF.

The J gene is TRBJ2-7, the V gene TRBV19, with 11 bases that match TRBD1. Germline lookup yields CDR1 LNHDA and CDR2 SQIVND (reference sequence). V gave up 8 bases and J gave up 6 bases; unmatched junction bases: 6. There are 13 residues in the CDR3. CDR3 nucleotides: TGTGCCAGTTCGGGGACAGGGGGTCTCGAGCAGTACTTC. It is translated as CASSGTGGLEQYF.

The rearrangement uses TRBV18 and TRBJ1-2; possible D gene TRBD1, 6 bases. With 1 base removed from V and 7 bases from J, the gap between germline ends came to 19 bases. Germline lookup yields CDR1 KGHSH and CDR2 LQKENI. The CDR3 totals 16 residues. CDR3 residues: CASSPRLSQGLSGYTF. The CDR3 DNA is TGTGCCAGCTCACCACGGTTATCCCAGGGGCTAAGTGGCTACACCTTC.

The chain links TRBV27 to TRBJ2-3; D possibly corresponds to TRBD2 (5 bases). CDR3 length: 13 amino acids. Germline V gene data show CDR1 as MNHEY and CDR2 as SMNVEV (reference sequence). V was clipped by 5 bases and J by 3 bases, with 9 bases between them. CDR3 DNA: TGTGCCAGCAGTGCGGGCAATACAGATACGCAGTATTTT. This codes for CASSAGNTDTQYF.

This chain joins TRBV19 and TRBJ2-2; the match to TRBD1 covers 8 bases. V lost 5 bases, J lost 1 base, and 6 bases stayed unmatched. Germline loops: CDR1 LNHDA, CDR2 SQIVND (reference sequence). The length of the CDR3 is 16 residues. This chain's CDR3 is CASSRGQGRNTGELFF. The CDR3 DNA sequence: TGTGCCAGTAGTCGCGGACAGGGAAGGAACACCGGGGAGCTGTTTTTT.

This chain joins TRBV28 and TRBJ2-5, with D possibly TRBD1 on 6 matching bases. The V end lost 3 bases, the J end lost 1 base, and 9 bases lay between the germline ends. Per germline, CDR1 MDHEN and CDR2 SYDVKM. CDR3 size: 14 residues. This CDR3 is CASSLSDSQETQYF. In DNA, the CDR3 is TGTGCCAGCAGTTTGTCGGACAGCCAAGAGACCCAGTACTTC.

V usage is TRBV10-3 and J usage is TRBJ1-4, with D perhaps matching TRBD1 (6 bases). Trimming removed 8 bases from V and 4 bases from J, with 8 bases in between. The CDR3 runs 12 residues. Germline V lookup: CDR1 ENHRY, CDR2 SYGVKD. In nucleotides, the CDR3 is TGTGCCATCGGACAGAATAATGAAAAACTGTTTTTT. This sequence encodes CAIGQNNEKLFF.

The V gene is TRBV27, the J gene TRBJ2-3; 10 bases map to TRBD2. The germline V gene encodes CDR1 MNHEY and CDR2 SMNVEV (reference sequence). The CDR3 consists of 15 residues. After removal of 3 bases from V and 6 bases from J, the junction contained 6 bases not matched to a gene. CDR3 residues: CASSFLAGEGDTQYF. The CDR3 nucleotides are TGTGCCAGCAGTTTCCTAGCGGGAGAGGGGGATACGCAGTATTTT.